Shown below are 2 T cell receptor beta chains from a single sample sequenced in a study of radiation and T cells in renal cell carcinoma. The time point denotes: blood 2 weeks post-SBRT. Described treatment: 15 Gy SBRT to primary tumor, nephrectomy 4 weeks later. Data came from immunoSEQ multiplex PCR; TCRdb stores just in-frame clones and leaves some out. The repertoire has about 150,000 clones, about nine tenths of them found once; the top ten carry under 15%. Specimen: blood, collected from a patient whose treatment included radiotherapy and nephrectomy. All receptors come from a woman in her forties or fifties with renal cell carcinoma.

The V call is TRBV11-2, the J call TRBJ2-2; 13 bases agree with TRBD2. This CDR3 is built from 16 residues. CDR1 and CDR2 (germline): SGHAT, FQNNGV. The V segment lost 5 bases and the J segment 3 bases; nucleotides outside the gene matches: 3. The CDR3 nucleotides read TGTGCCAGCAGCCCTACTAGCGGGGGGGACACCGGGGAGCTGTTTTTT. It yields the protein CASSPTSGGDTGELFF.

J is TRBJ2-3 and V is TRBV10-3, with 12 bases matching TRBD1. Germline-derived CDR1 and CDR2 are ENHRY and SYGVKD. The CDR3 is 20 amino acids. V lost 0 bases and J lost 6; bases outside the gene matches: 16. The CDR3 loop reads CAISESIGTGGQALVDTQYF. The CDR3 bases are TGTGCCATCAGTGAGTCCATCGGGACAGGGGGCCAGGCCCTCGTGGATACGCAGTATTTT.